Below are 8 T cell receptor beta chains sequenced from a single sample in a study of T cells after yellow fever vaccination. TCRdb itself ran the 5' RACE reads through MiXCR, one entry per CDR3 protein. Here the sample spans a few hundred thousand distinct CDR3 sequences, about 4% being singletons. The sequences come from PBMCs, collected 5 days after the yellow fever booster vaccination. The receptor source for this set is a man aged 18-30 years who received the YFV17D yellow fever vaccine.

The chain is built from TRBV4-1 and TRBJ1-2; a possible D gene is TRBD1 (5 bases). The V gene's germline CDR1 is MGHRA and CDR2 YSYEKL. CDR3 size: 13 residues. Trimming took 0 bases from V and 9 from J, leaving 11 bases between them. The CDR3 spells CASSQEEGRRYTF. The CDR3 DNA reads TGCGCCAGCAGCCAAGAAGAGGGACGGCGCTACACCTTC.

This chain uses TRBV5-1 with TRBJ2-5; perhaps TRBD1 as D (5 bases). The ends were cut back, 4 bases at V and 5 bases at J, with 12 bases in the middle. This CDR3 is 13 amino acids long. Per germline, CDR1 SGHRS and CDR2 YFSETQ. Written as DNA, the CDR3 is TGCGCCAGCAGCGTGGGGCCCTCGGAGACCCAGTACTTC. Protein product: CASSVGPSETQYF.

The gene calls are TRBV5-4 and TRBJ2-1; TRBD2 matches at 8 bases. This CDR3 has 12 amino acids. The germline V gene encodes CDR1 SGHNT and CDR2 YYREEE (reference sequence). The ends lost 5 bases at V and 10 bases at J; junction bases unmatched: 5. DNA of the CDR3: TGTGCCAGCAGACGGGGGGGCGGGGAGCAGTTCTTC. It yields the protein CASRRGGGEQFF. The full variable domain, in which reference TRBV5-4 and TRBJ2-1 provide the parts outside the CDR3, is ETGVTQSPTHLIKTRGQQVTLRCSSQSGHNTVSWYQQALGQGPQFIFQYYREEENGRGNFPPRFSGLQFPNYSSELNVNALELDDSALYLCASRRGGGEQFFGPGTRLTVL.

The chain uses TRBV5-5 and TRBJ2-4; D uncertain. V was trimmed by 0 bases and J by 9 bases, leaving 10 bases between them. The CDR3 totals 13 residues. CDR1 and CDR2 from the germline V gene are SGHKS and YYEKEE (reference sequence). CDR3 nucleotides: TGTGCCAGCAGCTTGGGGGGTTGGGGCATTCAGTACTTC. Protein: CASSLGGWGIQYF.

V and J are TRBV18 and TRBJ1-2; TRBD1 matches at 9 bases. The germline V gene encodes CDR1 KGHSH and CDR2 LQKENI. CDR3 length: 15 amino acids. The J segment lost 2 bases and the V segment lost 4 bases, leaving 5 bases of the junction unmatched. CDR3 nucleotides: TGTGCCAGCTCACAGACCGGGACAGGGAACTATGGCTACACCTTC. This codes for CASSQTGTGNYGYTF.

The chain couples TRBV10-3 to TRBJ2-2; 8 bases are a match to TRBD1. This CDR3 is built from 17 residues. Germline CDR1 reads ENHRY; CDR2 reads SYGVKD. Trimming took 3 bases from V and 2 from J; bases not matched to a gene: 8. CDR3 sequence reads: CAISDMTGALNTGELFF. The CDR3 nucleotides are TGTGCCATCAGTGACATGACAGGGGCGCTAAACACCGGGGAGCTGTTTTTT.

V and J are TRBV7-2 and TRBJ1-5; 7 nucleotides agree with TRBD1. CDR1 SGHTA and CDR2 FQGNSA come from the germline V gene. The CDR3 runs to 15 residues. V shed 5 bases and J 2 bases; nucleotides not matched to a gene: 6. DNA for the CDR3: TGTGCCAGCAGCCGAGGGGGCCGAGGCAATCAGCCCCAGCATTTT. Amino acid sequence: CASSRGGRGNQPQHF.

This chain uses TRBV5-6 with TRBJ1-2, with no clear D. V lost 4 bases and J lost 4, with 11 bases in between. The CDR3 loop spans 13 amino acids. CDR1 SGHDT and CDR2 YYEEEE come from the germline V gene. CDR3 DNA sequence: TGTGCCAGCAGCCTCAAGACCCTCTATGGCTACACCTTC. Encoded protein: CASSLKTLYGYTF.